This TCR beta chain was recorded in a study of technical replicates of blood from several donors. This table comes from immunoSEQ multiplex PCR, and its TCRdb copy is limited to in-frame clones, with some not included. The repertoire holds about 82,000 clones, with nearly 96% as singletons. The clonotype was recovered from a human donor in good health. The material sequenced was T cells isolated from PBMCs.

CDR3 amino acids: CASSPGTASYEQYF. CDR3 coding DNA: TGCGCCAGCAGTCCCGGGACAGCCTCCTACGAGCAGTACTTC. The gene calls are TRBV10-1 and TRBJ2-7; 7 nucleotides line up with TRBD1. From germline, CDR1 is WNHNN and CDR2 SYGVQD (reference sequence). Trimming removed 5 bases from V and 0 bases from J; junction bases left unmatched: 4. The CDR3 has 14 amino acids.